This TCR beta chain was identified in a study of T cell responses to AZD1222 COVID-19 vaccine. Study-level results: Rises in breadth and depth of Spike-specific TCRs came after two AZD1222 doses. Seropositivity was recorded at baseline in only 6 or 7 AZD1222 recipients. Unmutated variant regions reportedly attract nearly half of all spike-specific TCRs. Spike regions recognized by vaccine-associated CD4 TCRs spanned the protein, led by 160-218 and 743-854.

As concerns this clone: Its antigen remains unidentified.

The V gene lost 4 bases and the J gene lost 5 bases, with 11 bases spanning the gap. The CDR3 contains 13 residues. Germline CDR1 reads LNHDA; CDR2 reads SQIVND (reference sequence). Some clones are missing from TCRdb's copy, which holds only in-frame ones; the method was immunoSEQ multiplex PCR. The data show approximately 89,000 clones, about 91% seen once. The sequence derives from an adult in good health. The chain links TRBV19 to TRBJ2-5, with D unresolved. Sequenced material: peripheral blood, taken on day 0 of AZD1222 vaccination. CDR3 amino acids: CASSKQVLETQYF. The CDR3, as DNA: TGTGCCAGTAGTAAACAAGTCCTGGAGACCCAGTACTTC.